The next 27 T cell receptor beta chains were all read from a single sample in a study of T cell changes during pregnancy in multiple sclerosis (dated by TCRdb to about 2019). The method was the immunoSEQ multiplex PCR assay. This immuneACCESS table, as held by TCRdb, lists in-frame sequences with V and J called but not all clones. Of the missing ones, under half trace to an unresolved V gene in checked studies; the others have no known cause. In all, the sample holds nearly 110,000 clones, and about 90% of those were seen once. The ten largest clones add up to around 1.6% of the sample. The specimen comprised peripheral blood, sampled before pregnancy. The receptors stem from a female donor with multiple sclerosis, enrolled in a pregnancy study.

The genes are TRBV4-3 and TRBJ1-6; no firm D call. The ends were cut back, 0 bases at V and 9 bases at J, with 12 bases in the middle. CDR3 size: 15 residues. Germline V gene lookup returns CDR1 LGHNA and CDR2 YSLEER. DNA of the CDR3: TGCGCCAGCAGCCAAGATGCCCAGGCAGGTTCACCCCTCCACTTT. This translates into CASSQDAQAGSPLHF.

The chain has TRBV28 and TRBJ2-1, with TRBD1 matching 8 bases. This CDR3 comprises 13 residues. Germline V CDR1 and CDR2: MDHEN, SYDVKM. Trimming at V came to 5 bases and at J to 6 bases, leaving 3 bases not matched to a gene. CDR3 region: CASSQTGGNEQFF. DNA for the CDR3: TGTGCCAGCAGTCAAACAGGGGGCAATGAGCAGTTCTTC.

The chain is built from TRBV25-1 and TRBJ2-5, with 14 bases lining up with TRBD2. Trimming cost V 4 bases and J 5 bases; bases outside gene matches: 6. CDR1 MGHDK and CDR2 SYGVNS come from the germline V gene. The CDR3 length is 16 residues. This CDR3 reads CASSGLAGGLLETQYF. CDR3 in DNA: TGTGCCAGCAGTGGACTAGCGGGGGGGCTTCTGGAGACCCAGTACTTC.

The rearrangement links TRBV18 to TRBJ2-4; the match to TRBD2 covers 14 bases. The CDR3 extends over 15 amino acids. With V trimmed by 3 bases and J by 7 bases, 2 bases remained unmatched. In germline, CDR1 is KGHSH, CDR2 LQKENI. The CDR3 region is CASSPRTSGGNIQYF. The CDR3 coding sequence is TGTGCCAGCTCACCTCGGACTAGCGGGGGGAACATTCAGTACTTC.

The V gene is TRBV11-2, the J gene TRBJ1-1; no reliable D call. CDR1 SGHAT and CDR2 FQNNGV come from the germline V gene. This CDR3 region has 16 residues. The V gene lost 1 base and the J gene lost 1 base, with 13 bases spanning the gap. CDR3 bases: TGTGCCAGCAGCTTAGGAGGTTGGTTTCAGAACACTGAAGCTTTCTTT. This gives the protein CASSLGGWFQNTEAFF.

This sequence joins TRBV25-1 and TRBJ1-1; D ambiguous. The CDR3 extends over 16 amino acids. From germline, CDR1 is MGHDK and CDR2 SYGVNS. Deletions cut 2 bases from V and 4 bases from J, with 17 bases between. The CDR3 region is CASSERIGVDLTEAFF. The CDR3 DNA sequence: TGTGCCAGCAGTGAAAGGATCGGAGTTGATCTCACTGAAGCTTTCTTT.

This chain connects TRBV6-5 to TRBJ2-5; 11 nucleotides agree with TRBD2. V trimming: 2 bases; J trimming: 6 bases; junction bases outside the gene matches: 5. Germline loops: CDR1 MNHEY, CDR2 SVGAGI. The length of the CDR3 is 15 residues. The chain's CDR3 is CASSYGTSGRQTQYF. CDR3 coding DNA: TGTGCCAGCAGTTACGGGACTAGCGGTAGGCAGACCCAGTACTTC.

V and J are TRBV7-3 and TRBJ2-7; D unresolved. Germline-derived CDR1 and CDR2 are SGHTA and FQGTGA. The CDR3 runs to 13 residues. V was pared by 4 bases and J by 0 bases, with 7 bases between. The CDR3 DNA follows: TGTGCCAGCAGCTACGACATCTCCTACGAGCAGTACTTC. This translates into CASSYDISYEQYF.

The chain is built from TRBV7-2 and TRBJ1-2; 8 nucleotides agree with TRBD1. Germline V gives CDR1 SGHTA, CDR2 FQGNSA. There are 12 residues in the CDR3. After removal of 6 bases from V and 11 bases from J, the junction contained 8 bases not matched to a gene. Here the CDR3 DNA reads TGTGCCAGCAGTTTTACAGGGGGACAGTACACCTTC. It specifies CASSFTGGQYTF.

The chain carries TRBV6-1 and TRBJ1-2; tentative D call: TRBD1 (5 bases). Between the trimmed V and J ends, which lost 2 bases and 0 bases, there was a span of 10 bases. The CDR3 contains 15 residues. Germline lookup yields CDR1 MNHNS and CDR2 SASEGT. Written as DNA, the CDR3 is TGTGCCAGCAGTGAAACGCTAGGGGCTAACTATGGCTACACCTTC. It specifies CASSETLGANYGYTF.

V is TRBV18 and J is TRBJ2-7; tentative D call: TRBD1 (5 bases). V was shortened by 3 bases and J by 7 bases, with 16 bases between the two germline ends. The CDR3 spans 14 residues. CDR1 is KGHSH and CDR2 is LQKENI in the germline V gene. This CDR3 reads CASSPQGSGGEQYF. CDR3 nucleotides: TGTGCCAGCTCACCCCAGGGTTCGGGTGGGGAGCAGTACTTC.

The rearrangement links TRBV9 to TRBJ2-1; the match to TRBD2 covers 8 bases. CDR1 is SGDLS, CDR2 YYNGEE, per germline. V was clipped by 3 bases and J by 8 bases; unmatched bases: 7. The CDR3 length is 14 residues. The CDR3 region is CASSGAGGGYEQFF. For the CDR3, the DNA is TGTGCCAGCAGCGGGGCGGGGGGAGGCTATGAGCAGTTCTTC.

The chain has TRBV5-4 and TRBJ1-1; D is possibly TRBD1 (5 bases). The V gene's germline CDR1 is SGHNT and CDR2 YYREEE (reference sequence). There are 15 residues in the CDR3. The ends were cut back, 2 bases at V and 5 bases at J, with 16 bases in the middle. The CDR3 loop reads CASSFQGGSRTEAFF. CDR3 DNA: TGTGCCAGCAGCTTTCAGGGAGGGAGTCGTACTGAAGCTTTCTTT.

This sequence joins TRBV18 and TRBJ2-3; D is perhaps TRBD2 (6 bases). CDR3 length: 17 amino acids. In germline, CDR1 is KGHSH, CDR2 LQKENI. The germline V and J ends were trimmed by 3 bases and 0 bases, with 16 bases remaining between them. In DNA, the CDR3 is TGTGCCAGCTCACCTCCAGGCAAGCGGGCGAGCACAGATACGCAGTATTTT. Protein product: CASSPPGKRASTDTQYF. The full variable domain, in which reference TRBV18 and TRBJ2-3 provide the parts outside the CDR3, is NAGVMQNPRHLVRRRGQEARLRCSPMKGHSHVYWYRQLPEEGLKFMVYLQKENIIDESGMPKERFSAEFPKEGPSILRIQQVVRGDSAAYFCASSPPGKRASTDTQYFGPGTRLTVL.

The chain recombines TRBV2 with TRBJ2-7; TRBD1 agrees at 8 bases. The V segment lost 7 bases and the J segment 12 bases; nucleotides outside the gene matches: 17. There are 14 residues in the CDR3. Germline values: CDR1 SNHLY, CDR2 FYNNEI. The CDR3 protein is CASTSDLDRDRAYF. The DNA of the CDR3 is TGTGCCAGCACCTCAGACCTGGACAGGGACCGAGCGTACTTC.

This CDR3 is CASSLHYNTGELFF. CDR3 bases: TGTGCCAGCAGCTTACACTATAACACCGGGGAGCTGTTTTTT. The gene calls are TRBV7-8 and TRBJ2-2; the D is unclear. This CDR3 region has 14 residues. Looked up from germline, CDR1 is SGHVS and CDR2 is FQNEAQ. V lost 2 bases and J 2 bases, leaving 6 bases between the germline ends.

The gene calls are TRBV18 and TRBJ1-1; D is undetermined. The CDR3 sequence is 17 residues long. V lost 3 bases and J 3 bases, leaving 20 bases between the germline ends. CDR1 is KGHSH and CDR2 is LQKENI in the germline V gene. The DNA of the CDR3 is TGTGCCAGCTCACCTCGCCGGGCAGCCATGAGGGACACTGAAGCTTTCTTT. This codes for CASSPRRAAMRDTEAFF.

The V and J genes are TRBV7-9 and TRBJ1-4; possibly TRBD1 for D (5 bases). Trimming left V 5 bases short and J 7 bases short, with 11 bases between. Germline CDR1 is SEHNR and CDR2 is FQNEAQ (reference sequence). The CDR3 consists of 13 residues. The CDR3 sequence is CASSHDGGEKLFF. The CDR3 nucleotides read TGTGCCAGCAGCCATGACGGGGGTGAAAAACTGTTTTTT.

Only one count was recorded for this clone. The rearrangement joins TRBV5-6 to TRBJ2-2; 11 nucleotides align to TRBD2. CDR1 SGHDT and CDR2 YYEEEE come from the germline V gene. This CDR3 is 16 amino acids long. Germline trimming cut 4 bases from V and 2 bases from J; bases unmatched to any gene: 4. The CDR3, as DNA: TGTGCCAGCAGCCTAGGACTAGCGGGTAACACCGGGGAGCTGTTTTTT. It translates to CASSLGLAGNTGELFF.

This clone has only one observation. The chain carries TRBV15 and TRBJ1-2; no firm D call. Germline values: CDR1 LNHNV, CDR2 YYDKDF (reference sequence). The CDR3 is made up of 15 amino acids. Trimming cost V 2 bases and J 0 bases, with 10 bases left between them. This CDR3 is CATSRTLTANYGYTF. DNA of the CDR3: TGTGCCACCAGCAGAACACTTACAGCTAACTATGGCTACACCTTC.

V usage is TRBV28 and J usage is TRBJ1-5; 8 bases map to TRBD1. After removal of 2 bases from V and 7 bases from J, the junction contained 4 bases not matched to a gene. The CDR3 has 14 residues. Germline V CDR1 and CDR2: MDHEN, SYDVKM. The CDR3 coding sequence is TGTGCCAGCAGTTTAATGGCAGGGGGCCAGCCCCAGCATTTT. Encoded protein: CASSLMAGGQPQHF.

The chain has TRBV7-9 and TRBJ2-3, with 7 bases that match TRBD2. The CDR3 loop spans 16 amino acids. J lost 4 bases, V lost 5 bases, and 12 bases had no gene match. Looked up from germline, CDR1 is SEHNR and CDR2 is FQNEAQ (reference sequence). In nucleotides, the CDR3 is TGTGCCAGCAGCCAATTCTGGACTAGTGGCTCAGATACGCAGTATTTT. Its protein is CASSQFWTSGSDTQYF.

The rearrangement links TRBV7-9 to TRBJ2-3; 7 positions agree with TRBD1. The V and J ends lost 1 base and 2 bases, in that order; junction bases with no gene match: 0. The germline gives CDR1 SEHNR, CDR2 FQNEAQ (reference sequence). The CDR3 contains 14 residues. This chain's CDR3 is CASSLEGATDTQYF. As DNA, the CDR3 is TGTGCCAGCAGCTTAGAGGGGGCCACAGATACGCAGTATTTT.

The gene calls are TRBV6-6 and TRBJ1-5; TRBD1 might be the D (6 bases). V lost 0 bases, J lost 7 bases, and 16 bases lay in between. The germline gives CDR1 MNHNY, CDR2 SVGAGI (reference sequence). This CDR3 is 16 amino acids long. The CDR3 bases are TGTGCCAGCAGTTACTCGCGCCACGATCAGGGGCAGCCCCAGCATTTT. Protein sequence: CASSYSRHDQGQPQHF.

The chain carries TRBV11-3 and TRBJ2-5; TRBD2 is a possible D gene (7 bases). V was shortened by 5 bases and J by 1 base, with 17 bases between the two germline ends. This CDR3 is 16 amino acids long. Germline V gives CDR1 SGHNT, CDR2 YENEEA. The CDR3 DNA sequence: TGTGCCAGCAGCCCACGGAGGGGGGGCCTCCAAGAGACCCAGTACTTC. Residues: CASSPRRGGLQETQYF.

The chain is built from TRBV14 and TRBJ2-1; the match to TRBD2 covers 7 bases. From germline, CDR1 is SGHDN and CDR2 FVKESK. The junction had 11 bases not matched to a gene; V was cut back by 2 bases and J by 4 bases. The CDR3 covers 17 residues. In nucleotides, the CDR3 is TGTGCCAGCAGCCAACCCGCGAGCGGGAAGCCATACAATGAGCAGTTCTTC. Amino acids: CASSQPASGKPYNEQFF.

V is TRBV4-2 and J is TRBJ1-5; 10 positions agree with TRBD1. The CDR3 covers 16 residues. Germline V gene lookup returns CDR1 LGHNA and CDR2 YNFKEQ. Trimming cost V 3 bases and J 9 bases; bases outside gene matches: 11. The CDR3 DNA sequence: TGTGCCAGCAGCCAGGTCGGGACAGGGGAAGCGAGGCCCCAGCATTTT. Residues: CASSQVGTGEARPQHF.